The sequence of this TCR beta chain was determined in a study of Graves' ophthalmopathy and Graves' hyperthyroidism. Study-wide context: Upon initial diagnosis and before any treatment, peripheral blood was collected.

The study amplified TCR beta CDR3 regions using RNA transcripts. Scientists carried out first-round RT-PCR using HTBI primers and then a second-round multiplex PCR. Using its own MiXCR run on the multiplex PCR reads, TCRdb lists one record per CDR3 protein. The sample lists approximately 500,000 distinct CDR3 sequences, over 13% occurring once. This clonotype was recorded many times. The target antigen is unknown. Overall study findings and caveats: Ophthalmopathy cases were distinguished from stable hyperthyroidism by a 13-signature model, reaching about 91% sensitivity and 81.08% specificity. Ophthalmopathy progression was predicted with 55% to 71% sensitivity and roughly 74% specificity.

Per germline, CDR1 MNHEY and CDR2 SMNVEV (reference sequence). V was pared by 0 bases and J by 6 bases, with 9 bases between. There are 13 residues in the CDR3. Out of more than 8.5 ml of fresh peripheral blood, PBMCs were obtained. J is TRBJ2-7 and V is TRBV27, with D unclear. This receptor was identified in a woman in her 30s with Graves' ophthalmopathy. The source material was blood. The CDR3, as DNA: TGTGCCAGCAGTTTATCGGCTAGGGCCGAGCAGTACTTC. Its translation: CASSLSARAEQYF.